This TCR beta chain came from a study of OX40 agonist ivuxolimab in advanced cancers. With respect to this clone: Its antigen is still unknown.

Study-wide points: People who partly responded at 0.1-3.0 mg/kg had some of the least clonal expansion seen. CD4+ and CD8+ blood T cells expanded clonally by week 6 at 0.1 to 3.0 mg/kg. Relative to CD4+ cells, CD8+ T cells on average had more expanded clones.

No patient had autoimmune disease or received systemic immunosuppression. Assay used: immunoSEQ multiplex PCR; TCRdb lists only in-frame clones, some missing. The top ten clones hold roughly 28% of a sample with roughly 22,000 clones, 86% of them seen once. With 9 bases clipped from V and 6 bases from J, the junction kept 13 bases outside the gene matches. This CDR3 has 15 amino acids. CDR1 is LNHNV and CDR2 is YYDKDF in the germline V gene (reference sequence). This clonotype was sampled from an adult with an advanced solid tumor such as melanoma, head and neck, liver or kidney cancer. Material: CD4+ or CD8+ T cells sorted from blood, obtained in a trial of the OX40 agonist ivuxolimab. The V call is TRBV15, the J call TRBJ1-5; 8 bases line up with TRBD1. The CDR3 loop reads CATSLGQADTQPQHF. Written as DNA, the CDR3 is TGTGCCACTTCATTGGGACAGGCGGACACTCAGCCCCAGCATTTT.